This TCR beta chain was sequenced in a study of post-analysis software for immune sequencing data. This clonotype was seen a few times. Its antigen is not identified. Study-level results: With TRBV5-6, TRBV5-1 and TRBV20-1 included, about five TRBV segments were more frequent in patients than in controls. When compared against controls, multiple sclerosis patients showed significantly lower normalized Chao1 diversity.

Prepared libraries of TCR beta cDNA carried unique molecular identifiers. MiXCR, applied by TCRdb to the PCR reads, yields one record per CDR3 protein. The sample includes hundreds of thousands of distinct CDR3 sequences, around 64% seen only once; the top ten take approximately 10%. Germline loops: CDR1 MRHNA, CDR2 SNTAGT. V trimming: 3 bases; J trimming: 6 bases; junction bases outside the gene matches: 7. CDR3 length: 15 amino acids. The clonotype originates from a girl aged 2-9 years with multiple sclerosis. The sequencing sample was made of blood. The chain combines TRBV6-4 with TRBJ2-1; 8 nucleotides align to TRBD2. This CDR3 reads CASSEAGGGLNEQFF. CDR3 in DNA: TGTGCCAGCAGTGAGGCGGGAGGCGGACTCAATGAGCAGTTCTTC.